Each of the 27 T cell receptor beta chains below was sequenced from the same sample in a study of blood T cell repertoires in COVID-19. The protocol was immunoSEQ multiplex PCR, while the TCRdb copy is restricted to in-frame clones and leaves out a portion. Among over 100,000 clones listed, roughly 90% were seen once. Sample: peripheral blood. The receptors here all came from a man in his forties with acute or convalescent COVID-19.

The CDR3 nucleotides read TGCGCCAGCAGCCCCGGACTAGCCATCACAGATACGCAGTATTTT. Its translation: CASSPGLAITDTQYF. The V call is TRBV5-1, the J call TRBJ2-3, with 8 bases identical to TRBD2. The V segment lost 4 bases and the J segment 2 bases; nucleotides outside the gene matches: 6. Germline values: CDR1 SGHRS, CDR2 YFSETQ. This CDR3 is 15 amino acids long.

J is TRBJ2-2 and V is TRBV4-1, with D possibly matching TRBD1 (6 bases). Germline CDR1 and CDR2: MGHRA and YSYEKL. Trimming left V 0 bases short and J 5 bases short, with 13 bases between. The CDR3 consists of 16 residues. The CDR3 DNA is TGCGCCAGCAGCCAAGAGCGGCTGGGGGCTACCGGGGAGCTGTTTTTT. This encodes CASSQERLGATGELFF.

DNA of the CDR3: TGTGCCAGCAGGACAGTAACTAATGAAAAACTGTTTTTT. Its translation: CASRTVTNEKLFF. The rearrangement uses TRBV6-6 and TRBJ1-4, with D maybe TRBD1 (5 bases). The CDR3 has 13 residues. CDR1 and CDR2 from the germline V gene are MNHNY and SVGAGI (reference sequence). V lost 6 bases and J lost 1, with 6 bases in between.

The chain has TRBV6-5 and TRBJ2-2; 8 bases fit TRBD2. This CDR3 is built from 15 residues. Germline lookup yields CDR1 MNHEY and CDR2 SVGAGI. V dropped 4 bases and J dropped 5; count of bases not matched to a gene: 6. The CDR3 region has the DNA TGTGCCAGCAGTTCTCGACTAGCGAGAACCGGGGAGCTGTTTTTT. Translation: CASSSRLARTGELFF.

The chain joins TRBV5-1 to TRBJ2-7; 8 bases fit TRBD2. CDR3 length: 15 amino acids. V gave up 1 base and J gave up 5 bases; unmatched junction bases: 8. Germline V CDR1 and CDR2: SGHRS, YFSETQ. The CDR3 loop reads CASSLLAGGMDEQYF. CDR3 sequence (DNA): TGCGCCAGCAGCTTGCTCGCGGGGGGCATGGACGAGCAGTACTTC.

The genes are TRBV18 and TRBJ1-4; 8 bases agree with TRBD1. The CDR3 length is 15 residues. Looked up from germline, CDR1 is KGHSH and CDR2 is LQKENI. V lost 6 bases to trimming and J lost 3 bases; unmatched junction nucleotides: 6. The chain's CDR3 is CASSQGQGPNEKLFF. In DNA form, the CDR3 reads TGTGCCAGCTCGCAAGGACAGGGCCCTAATGAAAAACTGTTTTTT.

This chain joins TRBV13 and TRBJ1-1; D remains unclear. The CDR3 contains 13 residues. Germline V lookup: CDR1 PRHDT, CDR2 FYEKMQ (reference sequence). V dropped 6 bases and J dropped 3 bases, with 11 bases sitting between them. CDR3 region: CASSPRRDTEAFF. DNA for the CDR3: TGTGCCAGCAGTCCAAGGAGGGACACTGAAGCTTTCTTT.

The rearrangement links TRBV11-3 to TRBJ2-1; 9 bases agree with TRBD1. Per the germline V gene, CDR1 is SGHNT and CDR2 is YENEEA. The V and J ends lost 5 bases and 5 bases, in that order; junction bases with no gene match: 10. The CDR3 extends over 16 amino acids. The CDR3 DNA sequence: TGTGCCAGCAGCCCGCGACAGGGGGGGAGGAACAATGAGCAGTTCTTC. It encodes CASSPRQGGRNNEQFF.

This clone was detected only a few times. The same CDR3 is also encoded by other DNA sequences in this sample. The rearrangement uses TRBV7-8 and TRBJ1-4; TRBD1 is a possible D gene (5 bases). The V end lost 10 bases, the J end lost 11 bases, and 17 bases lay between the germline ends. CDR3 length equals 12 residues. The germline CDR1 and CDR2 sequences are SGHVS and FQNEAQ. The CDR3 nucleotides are TGTGCCACCAAACGCGGGGGGGGTAAACTGTTTTTT. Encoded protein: CATKRGGGKLFF.

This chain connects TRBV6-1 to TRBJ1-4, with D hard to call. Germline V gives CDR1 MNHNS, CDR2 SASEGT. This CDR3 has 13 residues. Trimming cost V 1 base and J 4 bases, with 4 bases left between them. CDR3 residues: CASSEGLNEKLFF. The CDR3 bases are TGTGCCAGCAGTGAAGGACTTAATGAAAAACTGTTTTTT.

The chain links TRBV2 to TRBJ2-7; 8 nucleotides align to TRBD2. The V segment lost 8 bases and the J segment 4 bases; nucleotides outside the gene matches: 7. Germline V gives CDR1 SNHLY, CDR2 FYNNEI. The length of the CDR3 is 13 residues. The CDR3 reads CASGQRERYEQYF. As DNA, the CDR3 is TGTGCCAGCGGACAGCGGGAGAGGTACGAGCAGTACTTC.

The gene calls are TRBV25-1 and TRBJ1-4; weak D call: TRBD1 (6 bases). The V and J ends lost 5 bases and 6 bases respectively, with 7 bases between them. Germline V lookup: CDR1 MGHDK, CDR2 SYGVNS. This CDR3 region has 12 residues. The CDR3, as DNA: TGTGCCAGCAGTCAGGGGTATGAAAAACTGTTTTTT. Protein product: CASSQGYEKLFF.

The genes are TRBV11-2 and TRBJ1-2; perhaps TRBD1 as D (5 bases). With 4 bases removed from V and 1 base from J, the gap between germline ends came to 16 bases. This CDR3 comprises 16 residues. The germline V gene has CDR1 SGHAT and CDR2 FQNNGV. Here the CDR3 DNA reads TGTGCCAGCAGCTCCAGCTGGCGGGACCGTAACTATGGCTACACCTTC. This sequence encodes CASSSSWRDRNYGYTF.

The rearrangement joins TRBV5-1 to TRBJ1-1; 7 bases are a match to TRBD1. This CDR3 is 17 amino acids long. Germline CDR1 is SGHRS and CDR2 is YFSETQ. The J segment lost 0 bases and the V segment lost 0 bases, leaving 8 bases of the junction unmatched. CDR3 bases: TGCGCCAGCAGCTTGGGGGCAGGGGGAATCATGAACACTGAAGCTTTCTTT. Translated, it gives CASSLGAGGIMNTEAFF.

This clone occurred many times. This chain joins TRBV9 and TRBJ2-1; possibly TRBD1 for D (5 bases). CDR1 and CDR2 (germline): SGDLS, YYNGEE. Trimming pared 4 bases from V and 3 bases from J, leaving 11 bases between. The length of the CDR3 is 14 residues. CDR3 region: CASSPLDSYNEQFF. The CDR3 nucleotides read TGTGCCAGCAGCCCCCTAGACAGCTACAATGAGCAGTTCTTC.

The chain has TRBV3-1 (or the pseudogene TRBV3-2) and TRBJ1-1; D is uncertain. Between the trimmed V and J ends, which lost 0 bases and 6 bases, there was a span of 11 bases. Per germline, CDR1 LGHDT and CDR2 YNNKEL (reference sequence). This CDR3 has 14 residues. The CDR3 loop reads CASSQDGLVAEAFF. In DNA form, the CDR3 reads TGTGCCAGCAGCCAAGACGGCCTAGTGGCTGAAGCTTTCTTT.

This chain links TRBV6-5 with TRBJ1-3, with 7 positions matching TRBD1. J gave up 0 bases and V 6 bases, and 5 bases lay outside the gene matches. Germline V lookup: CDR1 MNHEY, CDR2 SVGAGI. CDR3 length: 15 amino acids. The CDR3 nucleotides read TGTGCCAGCAGGGGGACAGCCAACTCTGGAAACACCATATATTTT. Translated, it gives CASRGTANSGNTIYF.

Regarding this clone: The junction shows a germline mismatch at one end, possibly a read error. DNA for the CDR3: TGTGCCAGCAGCGTAGCTTCGACAGGGAACTATGGCTACACCTTC. Its translation: CASSVASTGNYGYTF. V is TRBV7-2 and J is TRBJ1-2; 7 bases are a match to TRBD1. Germline loops: CDR1 SGHTA, CDR2 FQGNSA. The CDR3 contains 15 residues.

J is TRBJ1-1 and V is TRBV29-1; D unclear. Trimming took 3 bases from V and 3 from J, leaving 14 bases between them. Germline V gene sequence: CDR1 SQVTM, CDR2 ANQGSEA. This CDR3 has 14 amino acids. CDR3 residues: CSVDSLYSHTEAFF. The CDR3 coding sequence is TGCAGCGTTGACTCTCTCTACTCTCACACTGAAGCTTTCTTT.

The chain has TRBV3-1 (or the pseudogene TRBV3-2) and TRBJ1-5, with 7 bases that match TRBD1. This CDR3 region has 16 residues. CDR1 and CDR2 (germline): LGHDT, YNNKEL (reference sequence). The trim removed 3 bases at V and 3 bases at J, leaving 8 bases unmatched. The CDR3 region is CASSHGTGQNNQPQHF. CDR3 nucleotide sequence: TGTGCCAGCAGCCACGGAACGGGACAGAACAATCAGCCCCAGCATTTT.

The CDR3 DNA is TGTGCCACCAGCATTCGAGGGCCTTATGGCTACACCTTC. This translates into CATSIRGPYGYTF. The V call is TRBV15, the J call TRBJ1-2, with D hard to call. Per germline, CDR1 LNHNV and CDR2 YYDKDF (reference sequence). V was pared by 4 bases and J by 5 bases, with 11 bases between. The CDR3 length is 13 residues.

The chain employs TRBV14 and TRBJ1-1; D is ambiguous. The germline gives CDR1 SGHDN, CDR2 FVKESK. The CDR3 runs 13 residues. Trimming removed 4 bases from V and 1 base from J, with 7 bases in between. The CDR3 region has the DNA TGTGCCAGCAGCCGCTTGCGGAACACTGAAGCTTTCTTT. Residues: CASSRLRNTEAFF.

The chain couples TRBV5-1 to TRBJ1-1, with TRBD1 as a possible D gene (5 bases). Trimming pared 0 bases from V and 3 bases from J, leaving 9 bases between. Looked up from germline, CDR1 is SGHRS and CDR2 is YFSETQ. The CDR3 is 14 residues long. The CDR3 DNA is TGCGCCAGCAGCTTGGGAGGCAGGGACACTGAAGCTTTCTTT. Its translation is CASSLGGRDTEAFF.

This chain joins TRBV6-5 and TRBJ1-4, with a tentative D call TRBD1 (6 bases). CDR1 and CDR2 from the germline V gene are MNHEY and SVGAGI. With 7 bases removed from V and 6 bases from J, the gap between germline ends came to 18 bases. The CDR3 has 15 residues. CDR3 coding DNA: TGTGCCAGCATGGGAGCCGCGAGGGGGTATGAAAAACTGTTTTTT. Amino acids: CASMGAARGYEKLFF.

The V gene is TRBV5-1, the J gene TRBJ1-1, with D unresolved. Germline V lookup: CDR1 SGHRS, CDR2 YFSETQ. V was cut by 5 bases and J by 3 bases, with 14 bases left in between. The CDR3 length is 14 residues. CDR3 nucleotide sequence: TGCGCCAGCAGAACCCCAGGAGGAGACACTGAAGCTTTCTTT. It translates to CASRTPGGDTEAFF. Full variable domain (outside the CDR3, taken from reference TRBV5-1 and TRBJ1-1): KAGVTQTPRYLIKTRGQQVTLSCSPISGHRSVSWYQQTPGQGLQFLFEYFSETQRNKGNFPGRFSGRQFSNSRSEMNVSTLELGDSALYLCASRTPGGDTEAFFGQGTRLTVV.

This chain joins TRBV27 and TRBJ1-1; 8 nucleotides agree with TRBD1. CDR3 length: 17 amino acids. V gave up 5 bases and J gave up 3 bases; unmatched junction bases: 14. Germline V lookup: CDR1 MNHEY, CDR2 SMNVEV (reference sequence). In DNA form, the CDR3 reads TGTGCCAGCAGTCTACGACAAATGGACAGGGCGCACACTGAAGCTTTCTTT. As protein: CASSLRQMDRAHTEAFF.

Written as DNA, the CDR3 is TGTGCCAGCAGTTCTGACGGGGTTTATGGCTACACCTTC. As protein: CASSSDGVYGYTF. J is TRBJ1-2 and V is TRBV6-5; D gene unclear. Germline V CDR1 and CDR2: MNHEY, SVGAGI. Trimming stripped 4 bases from V and 5 bases from J, with 11 bases between. The CDR3 extends over 13 amino acids.